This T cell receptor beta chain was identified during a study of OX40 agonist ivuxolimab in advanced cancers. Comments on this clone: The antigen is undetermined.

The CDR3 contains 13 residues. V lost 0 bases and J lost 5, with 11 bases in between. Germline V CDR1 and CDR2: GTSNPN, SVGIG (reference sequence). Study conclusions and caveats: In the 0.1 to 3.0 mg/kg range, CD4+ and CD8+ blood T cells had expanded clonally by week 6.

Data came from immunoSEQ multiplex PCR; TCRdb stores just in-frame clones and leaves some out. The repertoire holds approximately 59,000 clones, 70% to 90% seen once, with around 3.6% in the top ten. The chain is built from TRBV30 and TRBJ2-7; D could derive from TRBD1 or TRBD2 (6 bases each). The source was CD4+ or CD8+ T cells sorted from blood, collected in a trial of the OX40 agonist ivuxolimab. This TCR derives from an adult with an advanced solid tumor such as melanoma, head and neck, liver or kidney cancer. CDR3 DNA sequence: TGTGCCTGGAGTGTCTTGGAGGGGGACGAGCAGTACTTC. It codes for CAWSVLEGDEQYF.